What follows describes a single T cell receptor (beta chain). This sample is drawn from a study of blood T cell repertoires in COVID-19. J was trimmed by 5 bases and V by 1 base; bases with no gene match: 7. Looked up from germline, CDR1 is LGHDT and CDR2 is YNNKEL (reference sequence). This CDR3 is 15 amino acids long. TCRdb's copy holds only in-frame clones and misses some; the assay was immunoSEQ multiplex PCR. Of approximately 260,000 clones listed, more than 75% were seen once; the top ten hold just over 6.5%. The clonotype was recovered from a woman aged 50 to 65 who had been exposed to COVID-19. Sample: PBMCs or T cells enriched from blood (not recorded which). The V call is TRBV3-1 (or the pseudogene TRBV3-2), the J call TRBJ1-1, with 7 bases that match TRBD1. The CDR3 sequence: CASSQVAGGWTEAFF. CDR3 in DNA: TGTGCCAGCAGCCAAGTTGCAGGGGGTTGGACTGAAGCTTTCTTT.